The 27 T cell receptor beta chains reported below all come from one sample, sequenced in a study of T-cell memory formation after mild COVID-19. MiXCR was run by TCRdb on the 5' RACE reads, yielding one entry per CDR3 protein. The sample contains approximately 490,000 distinct CDR3 sequences, about a fifth of which appear only once. Material for sequencing was PBMCs or a T cell subset sorted from them (not recorded which). Receptors were obtained from an adult woman who had mild COVID-19 (a few samples of this study predate the infection). Cell type and time point are not known.

This chain's CDR3 is CASSLVGGKGNQPQHF. The CDR3 DNA sequence: TGTGCCAGCAGCTTAGTGGGGGGCAAGGGCAATCAGCCCCAGCATTTT. The chain has TRBV7-2 and TRBJ1-5, with D perhaps matching TRBD1 (6 bases). Germline CDR1 is SGHTA and CDR2 is FQGNSA. V gave up 1 base and J gave up 2 bases, with 12 bases separating them. The CDR3 totals 16 residues.

This clonotype was seen a few times. The chain is built from TRBV10-3 and TRBJ2-1; unclear D gene. This CDR3 comprises 11 residues. CDR1 and CDR2 (germline): ENHRY, SYGVKD. Trimming took 6 bases from V and 8 from J, leaving 8 bases between them. The CDR3 DNA reads as TGTGCCATCAGCCAAAGGGATGAGCAGTTCTTC. Protein sequence: CAISQRDEQFF.

A few counts support this clonotype. The chain recombines TRBV18 with TRBJ1-2; TRBD1 aligns across 8 bases. The J segment lost 4 bases and the V segment lost 3 bases, leaving 1 base of the junction unmatched. Germline V gives CDR1 KGHSH, CDR2 LQKENI. The CDR3 loop spans 13 amino acids. The CDR3 spells CASSPGQVYGYTF. CDR3 sequence (DNA): TGTGCCAGCTCACCGGGACAGGTCTATGGCTACACCTTC.

This clonotype has a handful of counts. V and J are TRBV9 and TRBJ2-7; the D is unclear. Trimming cost V 0 bases and J 2 bases, with 9 bases left between them. Germline loops: CDR1 SGDLS, CDR2 YYNGEE. This CDR3 is built from 14 residues. The CDR3 region has the DNA TGTGCCAGCAGCGTAGGAGACATCACCTACGAGCAGTACTTC. Translating it yields CASSVGDITYEQYF. The whole variable domain, filled in from reference TRBV9 and TRBJ2-7, reads DSGVTQTPKHLITATGQRVTLRCSPRSGDLSVYWYQQSLDQGLQFLIQYYNGEERAKGNILERFSAQQFPDLHSELNLSSLELGDSALYFCASSVGDITYEQYFGPGTRLTVT.

In its sample, this clonotype was seen many times. The chain employs TRBV9 and TRBJ2-3; 10 nucleotides agree with TRBD2. Germline CDR1 is SGDLS and CDR2 is YYNGEE. This CDR3 is built from 16 residues. Germline trimming cut 2 bases from V and 6 bases from J; bases unmatched to any gene: 9. The CDR3 bases are TGTGCCAGCAGCGTGACTACTAGCGGGGCCCGGGATACGCAGTATTTT. It is translated as CASSVTTSGARDTQYF.

The chain links TRBV24-1 to TRBJ2-5; 14 bases match TRBD2. The germline CDR1 and CDR2 sequences are KGHDR and SFDVKD. With V trimmed by 1 base and J by 8 bases, 11 bases remained unmatched. The CDR3 consists of 18 residues. The CDR3 reads CATSDFPTGTSGRSTQYF. For the CDR3, the DNA is TGTGCCACCAGTGATTTTCCAACCGGGACTAGCGGGAGATCAACCCAGTACTTC.

There are a few counts of this clonotype. The chain is built from TRBV29-1 and TRBJ2-1, with D possibly being TRBD2 (7 bases). The V and J ends lost 6 bases and 6 bases respectively, with 24 bases between them. CDR1 and CDR2 (germline): SQVTM, ANQGSEA. There are 16 residues in the CDR3. The CDR3 reads CSVKVLGGTRSNEQFF. CDR3 DNA: TGCAGCGTCAAAGTGTTGGGGGGGACAAGGAGCAATGAGCAGTTCTTC.

The V and J genes are TRBV2 and TRBJ1-2; tentatively, D is TRBD1 (5 bases). CDR3 length equals 12 residues. Trimming took off 6 bases at V and 8 bases at J, with 13 bases between the two ends. Germline V gene sequence: CDR1 SNHLY, CDR2 FYNNEI. In DNA form, the CDR3 reads TGTGCCAGCAGCAGGGCGGGTTACGGCTACACCTTC. Translation: CASSRAGYGYTF.

J is TRBJ2-1 and V is TRBV6-2 or TRBV6-3; 16 nucleotides line up with TRBD2. The CDR3 has 19 residues. The germline V gene encodes CDR1 MNHEY and CDR2 SVGEGT. V lost 7 bases and J lost 3; bases outside the gene matches: 12. CDR3 coding DNA: TGTGCCAGCATCCAACGGGGACTAGCGGGAGGGCCTGGCTACAATGAGCAGTTCTTC. This sequence encodes CASIQRGLAGGPGYNEQFF.

The V gene is TRBV7-9, the J gene TRBJ1-1, with a weak D call TRBD1 (5 bases). The germline V gene encodes CDR1 SEHNR and CDR2 FQNEAQ (reference sequence). CDR3 size: 15 residues. The ends were cut back, 7 bases at V and 10 bases at J, with 25 bases in the middle. The CDR3 loop is CASNSGRDIGEGAFF. Here the CDR3 DNA reads TGTGCCAGCAATTCCGGCAGGGATATTGGTGAGGGAGCTTTCTTT.

This clonotype has a count of ten or more. This CDR3 reads CSARDIRGRNIQYF. The CDR3, as DNA: TGCAGTGCTAGAGATATAAGGGGTCGAAACATTCAGTACTTC. The chain links TRBV20-1 to TRBJ2-4; weak D call: TRBD1 (5 bases). The germline V gene encodes CDR1 DFQATT and CDR2 SNEGSKA (reference sequence). V was cut by 0 bases and J by 6 bases, with 12 bases left in between. This CDR3 contains 14 residues.

CDR3 protein: CASSPGEDRDSTDTQYF. The CDR3 nucleotides read TGTGCCAGCAGTCCAGGAGAGGACAGAGATAGCACAGATACGCAGTATTTT. This chain joins TRBV7-3 and TRBJ2-3; D might be TRBD1 (6 bases). V lost 6 bases, J lost 0 bases, and 19 bases lay in between. The CDR3 contains 17 residues. Germline CDR1 reads SGHTA; CDR2 reads FQGTGA.

The table lists this clonotype with a few counts. The gene calls are TRBV24-1 and TRBJ2-7; D is possibly TRBD1 (6 bases). Germline loops: CDR1 KGHDR, CDR2 SFDVKD. The CDR3 totals 12 residues. V lost 3 bases to trimming and J lost 7 bases, with 9 bases between them. The CDR3 sequence is CATSDTGKEQYF. The CDR3 DNA is TGTGCCACCAGTGATACAGGGAAAGAGCAGTACTTC.

This clonotype was seen a few times. This chain joins TRBV4-2 and TRBJ2-6, with TRBD2 as a possible D gene (6 bases). The CDR3 consists of 17 residues. Per germline, CDR1 LGHNA and CDR2 YNFKEQ. V gave up 0 bases and J gave up 2 bases, with 11 bases separating them. The CDR3 coding sequence is TGTGCCAGCAGCCAAGAGACCGGGAGAGCTGGGGCCAACGTCCTGACTTTC. Its translation is CASSQETGRAGANVLTF.

This clonotype was detected only a few times. The chain joins TRBV24-1 to TRBJ2-4; 7 positions agree with TRBD1. The J segment lost 2 bases and the V segment lost 4 bases, leaving 7 bases of the junction unmatched. This CDR3 region has 16 residues. In germline, CDR1 is KGHDR, CDR2 SFDVKD. The CDR3 DNA sequence: TGTGCCACCAGTGACACAAGGGGGCCTTCCAAAAACATTCAGTACTTC. Encoded protein: CATSDTRGPSKNIQYF.

The chain combines TRBV28 with TRBJ1-4, with unresolved D. Germline V gene sequence: CDR1 MDHEN, CDR2 SYDVKM. CDR3 length: 15 residues. V lost 5 bases, J lost 6 bases, and 16 bases lay in between. The CDR3 region is CASSLQLGGDEKLFF. The CDR3 DNA is TGTGCCAGCAGTCTTCAACTCGGCGGGGATGAAAAACTGTTTTTT.

This clonotype was observed a few times. The chain uses TRBV29-1 and TRBJ2-2; the D is unclear. Germline V gene lookup returns CDR1 SQVTM and CDR2 ANQGSEA. V lost 2 bases to trimming and J lost 0 bases, with 7 bases between them. This CDR3 has 14 residues. The chain's CDR3 is CSVESTTNTGELFF. The CDR3 nucleotides are TGCAGCGTTGAATCGACAACGAACACCGGGGAGCTGTTTTTT.

The rearrangement joins TRBV20-1 to TRBJ1-4, with D maybe TRBD1 (6 bases). The CDR3 contains 17 residues. Germline CDR1 DFQATT, CDR2 SNEGSKA (reference sequence). Trimming took 6 bases from V and 0 from J, leaving 20 bases between them. The CDR3 loop reads CSAPHQGLLATNEKLFF. The CDR3 DNA follows: TGCAGTGCGCCACATCAGGGGCTCCTTGCAACTAATGAAAAACTGTTTTTT.

This clonotype has only a few counts. V gene TRBV5-6 combines with J gene TRBJ1-2, with a weak D call TRBD1 (6 bases). Germline assignment: CDR1 SGHDT and CDR2 YYEEEE. This CDR3 is built from 13 residues. Trimming cost V 2 bases and J 5 bases, with 10 bases left between them. CDR3 loop: CASSFGGAYGYTF. Here the CDR3 DNA reads TGTGCCAGCAGCTTCGGGGGCGCGTATGGCTACACCTTC.

The rearrangement joins TRBV6-1 to TRBJ1-1; tentatively, D is TRBD1 (5 bases). From germline, CDR1 is MNHNS and CDR2 SASEGT. The CDR3 extends over 16 amino acids. The ends were cut back, 1 base at V and 1 base at J, with 13 bases in the middle. The CDR3 bases are TGTGCCAGCAGTGAAGAGGCAGGGCGAGGGAACACTGAAGCTTTCTTT. This codes for CASSEEAGRGNTEAFF.

The chain combines TRBV12-3 or TRBV12-4 with TRBJ2-1, with a weak D call TRBD2 (5 bases). CDR3 length: 18 residues. V gave up 6 bases and J gave up 3 bases, with 24 bases separating them. The CDR3 spells CASSSQVELRAGYNEQFF. The CDR3 nucleotides read TGTGCCAGCAGCTCTCAGGTGGAGCTTCGGGCGGGCTACAATGAGCAGTTCTTC.

This clonotype was seen more than once but under ten times. The chain employs TRBV12-3 or TRBV12-4 and TRBJ2-1; maybe TRBD2 (6 bases). Trimming took off 6 bases at V and 0 bases at J, with 12 bases between the two ends. CDR3 length equals 15 residues. CDR3: CASRRGRSSYNEQFF. For the CDR3, the DNA is TGTGCCAGCAGACGGGGGAGGAGCTCCTACAATGAGCAGTTCTTC.

This chain uses TRBV7-6 with TRBJ2-1, with D unclear. Trimming cost V 5 bases and J 5 bases, with 10 bases left between them. This CDR3 has 13 residues. Germline CDR1 and CDR2: SGHVS and FNYEAQ. The CDR3 loop is CASSPVRDNEQFF. DNA of the CDR3: TGTGCCAGCAGCCCCGTAAGGGACAATGAGCAGTTCTTC.

This clonotype turned up a few times. The chain combines TRBV5-1 with TRBJ2-5; 11 bases are a match to TRBD2. V lost 3 bases and J lost 2; bases outside the gene matches: 6. The germline gives CDR1 SGHRS, CDR2 YFSETQ. The CDR3 runs to 16 residues. The CDR3 region is CASSWGTSGNQETQYF. In DNA, the CDR3 is TGCGCCAGCAGCTGGGGGACTAGCGGAAATCAAGAGACCCAGTACTTC.

CDR3 in amino acids: CATSARTSGNSYEQYF. The CDR3 DNA reads as TGTGCCACCAGTGCTAGGACTAGCGGGAACTCCTACGAGCAGTACTTC. J is TRBJ2-7 and V is TRBV24-1, with 12 bases that match TRBD2. The V segment lost 5 bases and the J segment 0 bases; nucleotides outside the gene matches: 4. This CDR3 spans 16 amino acids. Germline V gives CDR1 KGHDR, CDR2 SFDVKD.

The chain recombines TRBV6-5 with TRBJ2-7; 10 bases are shared with TRBD1. The germline CDR1 and CDR2 sequences are MNHEY and SVGAGI. The V gene end was trimmed by 4 bases and the J gene end by 2 bases; junction bases not matched to a gene: 5. The CDR3 is 15 residues long. The chain's CDR3 is CASSSLGTGAYEQYF. CDR3 DNA sequence: TGTGCCAGCAGTTCTCTCGGGACAGGGGCCTACGAGCAGTACTTC.

This clonotype was seen a few times. CDR3 residues: CAAGQGGGYTF. The CDR3 nucleotides are TGTGCCGCGGGACAGGGAGGTGGCTACACCTTC. J is TRBJ1-2 and V is TRBV24-1; 9 bases align to TRBD1. This CDR3 comprises 11 residues. Germline CDR1 is KGHDR and CDR2 is SFDVKD. V trimming: 12 bases; J trimming: 7 bases; junction bases outside the gene matches: 5.